This T cell receptor (beta chain) is from a study of T cells expressing NK-cell markers. The CDR3 has 13 amino acids. Germline CDR1 reads DFQATT; CDR2 reads SNEGSKA (reference sequence). The study, taken as a whole, reports: HCMV specificity of the expanded NKG2C+ T cell clones was not established. In roughly six donors, dominant CD3+CD56+NKG2C+ clonotypes ranked among the top 10 CD8+ clonotypes. The study found these clonotypes also leading the CD3+CD56-NKG2C+ fraction in four donors.

On this clonotype itself: Its antigen is still unknown.

5'RACE template switching with UMIs generated TCR beta cDNA. TCRdb re-called the 5' RACE reads and catalogs CDR3 proteins one per entry, DNA excluded. The listing records about 460,000 distinct CDR3 sequences. The TCR sequence derives from a woman aged 45-59 years in good health. This chain links TRBV20-1 with TRBJ1-3. Sequenced material: blood T cells: a sorted CD56 or NKG2C T cell subset, CD4+ or CD8+ T cells, or bulk PBMC T cells (not recorded which). The CDR3 here is CSASRLEGNTIYF.